This T cell receptor beta chain stems from a study of PD-L1 blockade in urothelial cancer. Study-level background: Prior chemotherapy ranged from 0 to 3 regimens per patient. Blood analysis was done at 3 weeks (second dose) and 6 weeks after treatment began.

Profiling relied on immunoSEQ multiplex PCR, and the TCRdb table lists in-frame clones only, not all of them. Of 75,000 to 100,000 clones in the sample, over 65% were seen once. V was clipped by 4 bases and J by 3 bases, with 15 bases between them. The germline V gene has CDR1 MGHRA and CDR2 YSYEKL. This CDR3 contains 16 residues. This clone has a single count. Time point reported: peripheral blood 6 weeks after treatment start. Material: PBMCs, obtained around atezolizumab (anti-PD-L1) treatment. This TCR was recovered from a man between 70 and 80 years old with urothelial cancer. The V gene is TRBV4-1, the J gene TRBJ2-2; no definite D call. The CDR3 spells CASSPIGRLYTGELFF. The CDR3, as DNA: TGCGCCAGCAGCCCGATTGGTAGATTATACACCGGGGAGCTGTTTTTT.